The rows below give T cell receptor beta chains drawn from one sample of a study of response to subunit inactivated influenza vaccine. TCRdb analysed the RT-PCR reads with MiXCR anew, one entry per CDR3 protein. The sample records more than 700,000 distinct CDR3 sequences, less than 25% being singletons. The starting material was PBMCs from blood, obtained more than 4 days after vaccination. The receptors derive from a man in his forties or fifties who received an inactivated influenza vaccine. Both conserved end residues are part of each CDR3. Clone size is given for some rows only: seen once, a few or many times, or a class if the clone is expanded.

clone size	V gene	J gene	CDR3 protein
-	TRBV20-1	TRBJ2-5	CSASLFLRIVGETQYF
medium-sized	TRBV6-2/TRBV6-3	TRBJ2-2	CASSPAQHQGTGELFF
-	TRBV11-2	TRBJ2-1	CASRTVLAAYNEQFF
few	TRBV5-6	TRBJ1-5	CASSLEGGADNQPQHF
-	TRBV14	TRBJ2-7	CASSPTIRYEQYF
few	TRBV7-2	TRBJ2-7	CASSLGRGRNEQYF
-	TRBV7-9	TRBJ2-5	CASSLDGAAAQYF
few	TRBV9	TRBJ1-1	CASSAWGAEAFF
-	TRBV20-1	TRBJ1-2	CSARQGLDYGYTF
-	TRBV7-9	TRBJ1-5	CASSKGTQGVEPQHF
few	TRBV7-7	TRBJ2-2	CASSPGRMVNTGELFF
-	TRBV18	TRBJ1-5	CASSPRDTNQPQHF
-	TRBV13	TRBJ1-1	CASSFSGAGFQVNTEAFF
few	TRBV6-6	TRBJ1-3	CASQEVGNTIYF
-	TRBV6-5	TRBJ2-3	CASSYVWTASTDTQYF
-	TRBV7-9	TRBJ2-2	CASRAGEIVTGELFF
many	TRBV5-1	TRBJ1-5	CASSLGLNQPQHF
few	TRBV12-3/TRBV12-4	TRBJ1-2	CASTETGGGYGYTF
few	TRBV20-1	TRBJ2-3	CSARDRARDGIADTQYF
few	TRBV7-2	TRBJ2-7	CASSLSGQGVGYEQYF
-	TRBV20-1	TRBJ2-3	CSARSAGKTTDTQYF
-	TRBV29-1	TRBJ1-2	CSVGRDGANYGYTF
once	TRBV12-3/TRBV12-4	TRBJ1-2	CVSSPSGTGGGYTF
-	TRBV11-2	TRBJ1-1	CASSFTPYSYTEAFF
few	TRBV28	TRBJ2-1	CASSRTSGRNEQFF
many	TRBV10-3	TRBJ2-1	CAISGPTSGRNMEVGEQFF
-	TRBV20-1	TRBJ2-5	CSAQTPGLAFVF
-	TRBV7-9	TRBJ2-4	CASSLVFLDIQYF
-	TRBV7-2	TRBJ1-1	CASSSPDRGKTEAFF
-	TRBV15	TRBJ2-5	CATSRDQQTRRETQYF
many	TRBV15	TRBJ1-5	CATSRDKGSNQPQHF
-	TRBV7-2	TRBJ2-3	CAMSSGPTPGTDTQYF
-	TRBV28	TRBJ2-7	CASSFPNRGGTGSSYEQYF
-	TRBV18	TRBJ1-5	CASSPGGQGGSQPQHF
-	TRBV7-9	TRBJ2-4	CASSPDRPEGIQYF
few	TRBV20-1	TRBJ2-5	CSGKGLAGPQETQYF
-	TRBV11-2	TRBJ2-1	CASSLRGRAARNEQFF
-	TRBV27	TRBJ2-1	CASSLDWAGAYYNEQFF
-	TRBV27	TRBJ2-2	CASRLSRDTGELFF
-	TRBV24-1	TRBJ2-1	CATSDTRRGHIYNEQFF
few	TRBV4-2	TRBJ2-5	CASSQLSTSGDIKETQYF
-	TRBV5-1	TRBJ2-3	CASSLGLAGAGKFTDTQYF
-	TRBV28	TRBJ2-3	CASRARGWVGTDTQYF
-	TRBV20-1	TRBJ2-2	CSASRSLETGELFF
-	TRBV7-2	TRBJ2-1	CASSLELARDEQFF